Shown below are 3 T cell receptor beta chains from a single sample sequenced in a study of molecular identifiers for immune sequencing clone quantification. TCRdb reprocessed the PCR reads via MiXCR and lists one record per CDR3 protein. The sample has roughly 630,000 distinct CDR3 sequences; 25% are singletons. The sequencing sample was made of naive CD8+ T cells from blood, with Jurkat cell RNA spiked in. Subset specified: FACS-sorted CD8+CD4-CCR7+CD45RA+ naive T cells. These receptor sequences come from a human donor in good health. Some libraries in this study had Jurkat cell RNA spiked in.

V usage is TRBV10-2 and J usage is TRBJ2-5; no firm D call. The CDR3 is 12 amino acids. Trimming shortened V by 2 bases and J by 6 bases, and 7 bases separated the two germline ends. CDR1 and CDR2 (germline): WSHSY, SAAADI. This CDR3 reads CASSEQHQTQYF. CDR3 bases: TGCGCCAGCAGTGAGCAACATCAGACCCAGTACTTC.

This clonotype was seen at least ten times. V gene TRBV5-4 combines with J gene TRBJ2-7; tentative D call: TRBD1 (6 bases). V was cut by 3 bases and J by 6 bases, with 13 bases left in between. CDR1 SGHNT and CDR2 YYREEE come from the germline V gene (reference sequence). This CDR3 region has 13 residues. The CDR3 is CASSSEGQIEQYF. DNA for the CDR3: TGTGCCAGCAGCTCGGAAGGACAGATCGAGCAGTACTTC.

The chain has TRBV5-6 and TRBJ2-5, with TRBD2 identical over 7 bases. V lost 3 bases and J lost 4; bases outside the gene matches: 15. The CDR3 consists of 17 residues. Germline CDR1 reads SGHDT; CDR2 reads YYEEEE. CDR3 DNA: TGTGCCAGCAGCTGGGGGGGGGGGGTGTCAGTGTCAGAGACCCAGTACTTC. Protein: CASSWGGGVSVSETQYF. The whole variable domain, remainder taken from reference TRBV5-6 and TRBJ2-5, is DAGVTQSPTHLIKTRGQQVTLRCSPKSGHDTVSWYQQALGQGPQFIFQYYEEEERQRGNFPDRFSGHQFPNYSSELNVNALLLGDSALYLCASSWGGGVSVSETQYFGPGTRLLVL.